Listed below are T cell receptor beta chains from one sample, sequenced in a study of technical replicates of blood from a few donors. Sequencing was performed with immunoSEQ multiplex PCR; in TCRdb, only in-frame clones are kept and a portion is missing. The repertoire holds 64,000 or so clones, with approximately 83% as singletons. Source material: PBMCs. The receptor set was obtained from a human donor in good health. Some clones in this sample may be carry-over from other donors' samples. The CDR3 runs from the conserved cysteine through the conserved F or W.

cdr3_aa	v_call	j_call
CASSSGTGSSYNEQFF	TRBV7-9	TRBJ2-1
CASSSSSGRAVNEQFF	TRBV6-4	TRBJ2-1
CASSQHGAGTGELFF	TRBV11-1	TRBJ2-2
CAWGKGQGGEQYF	TRBV30	TRBJ2-7
CASSQGGGTANEQFF	TRBV4-3	TRBJ2-1
CASSVGLAGQSSYEQYF	TRBV9	TRBJ2-7
CAISEGGTGNYGYTF	TRBV10-3	TRBJ1-2
CASSPTREETQYF	TRBV18	TRBJ2-5
CASSLDGDRYQPQHF	TRBV5-1	TRBJ1-5
CASSLVHVGANYGYTF	TRBV7-2	TRBJ1-2
CASRGQGFYHEQYF	TRBV2	TRBJ2-7
CASSPETGTSRAKNIQYF	TRBV4-3	TRBJ2-4
CASSIRGAKNIQYF	TRBV19	TRBJ2-4
CASSLTREKNTEAFF	TRBV7-3	TRBJ1-1
CASSLDVGTGVSGELFF	TRBV7-2	TRBJ2-2
CASSYSILGGVAFF	TRBV6-5	TRBJ1-1
CASGSGGTQPQHF	TRBV19	TRBJ1-5
CASSPDFSYEQYF	TRBV7-8	TRBJ2-7
CASSPQMDGSYEQYF	TRBV18	TRBJ2-7
CAISSAGVAEKLFF	TRBV6-1	TRBJ1-4
CASSSRDSQKLFF	TRBV7-2	TRBJ1-4
CAPDLIGVAGELFF	TRBV11-3	TRBJ2-2
CASSQDNGRKEKLFF	TRBV14	TRBJ1-4
CASSYAGGAYEQYF	TRBV6-5	TRBJ2-7
CASSIVSGRSRETQYF	TRBV19	TRBJ2-5
CASSTQGQDNYGYTF	TRBV7-9	TRBJ1-2
CASSIGQGGGQPQHF	TRBV19	TRBJ1-5
CASSVPGLRAGELFF	TRBV6-1	TRBJ2-2
CASSVLQGQGAETQYF	TRBV9	TRBJ2-5
CASSAIDRTYEQYF	TRBV5-1	TRBJ2-7
CASSGGRGPNGYTF	TRBV9	TRBJ1-2
CASRPRGSPNEQFF	TRBV19	TRBJ2-1